This is a list of T cell receptor beta chains from one sample in a study of cytomegalovirus exposure and HLA in healthy donors. Measured with immunoSEQ multiplex PCR; TCRdb has only the in-frame clones, and not every one. The table includes 250,000 to 350,000 clones, 80% detected once. The material sequenced was PBMCs. The receptor set was obtained from a girl aged 2-9 years in good health and CMV-seronegative. CDR3s include the opening cysteine and the closing phenylalanine or tryptophan.

v_call: TRBV5-4; cdr3_aa: CASSLAGVGNYGYTF
v_call: TRBV19; cdr3_aa: CASRQTSGHTDTQYF
v_call: TRBV4-1; cdr3_aa: CASSQHPWTDLSYNEQFF
v_call: TRBV30; cdr3_aa: CALEGNYGYTF
v_call: TRBV4-1; cdr3_aa: CASSQERLRGGSSYNEQFF
v_call: TRBV9; cdr3_aa: CASSVGVPTTDTQYF
v_call: TRBV18; cdr3_aa: CASSPRDSYGYTF
v_call: TRBV6-5; cdr3_aa: CASSYSGGAGNQPQHF
v_call: TRBV7-9; cdr3_aa: CASRPPRTGASGANVLTF
v_call: TRBV2; cdr3_aa: CASRDRAGKGNQPQHF
v_call: TRBV6-4; cdr3_aa: CASSRTGFISPLHF
v_call: TRBV28; cdr3_aa: CASRLTREQYF
v_call: TRBV10-3; cdr3_aa: CAISTGVENTEAFF
v_call: TRBV6-5; cdr3_aa: CASSYSGTGDYNEQFF